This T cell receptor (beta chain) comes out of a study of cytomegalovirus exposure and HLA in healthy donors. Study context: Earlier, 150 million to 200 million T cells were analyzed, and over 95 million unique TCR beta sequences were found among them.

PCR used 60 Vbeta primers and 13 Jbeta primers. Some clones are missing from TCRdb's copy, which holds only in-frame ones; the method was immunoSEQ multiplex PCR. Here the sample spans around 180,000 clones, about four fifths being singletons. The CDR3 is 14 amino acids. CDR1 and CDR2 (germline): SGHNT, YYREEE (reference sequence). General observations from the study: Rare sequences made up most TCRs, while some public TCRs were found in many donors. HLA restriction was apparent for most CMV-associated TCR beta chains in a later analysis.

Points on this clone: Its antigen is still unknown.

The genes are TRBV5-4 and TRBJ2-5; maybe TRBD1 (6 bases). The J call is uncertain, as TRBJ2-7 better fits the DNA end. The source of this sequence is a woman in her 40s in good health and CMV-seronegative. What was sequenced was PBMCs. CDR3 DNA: TGTGCCAGCAGCGGAACACAGGGATCCTACGAGCAGTACTTC. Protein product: CASSGTQGSYEQYF.